Described below is a single TCR beta chain sequence and its context. The V end lost 5 bases, the J end lost 4 bases, and 11 bases lay between the germline ends. The V gene's germline CDR1 is LNHNV and CDR2 YYDKDF (reference sequence). The length of the CDR3 is 13 residues. It was cDNA, reverse transcribed from extracted RNA, that served as the sequencing template. The table came from immunoSEQ multiplex PCR; TCRdb's copy has only in-frame clones and leaves some out. The sample has 95,000 to 110,000 clones, over 75% seen once. The source of the sample is a study of CD8+ T cells in alopecia areata. The treatment denotes: oral pan-JAK inhibitor, 5-10 mg twice daily.

The receptor comes from a human donor with alopecia areata. The sequenced sample was CD8+ T cells sorted from blood, obtained at approximately week 30, from a patient treated with tofacitinib. The chain is built from TRBV15 and TRBJ1-2; maybe TRBD1 (5 bases). This CDR3 is CATSEAGLYGYTF. For the CDR3, the DNA is TGTGCCACCAGCGAGGCAGGGCTCTATGGCTACACCTTC.